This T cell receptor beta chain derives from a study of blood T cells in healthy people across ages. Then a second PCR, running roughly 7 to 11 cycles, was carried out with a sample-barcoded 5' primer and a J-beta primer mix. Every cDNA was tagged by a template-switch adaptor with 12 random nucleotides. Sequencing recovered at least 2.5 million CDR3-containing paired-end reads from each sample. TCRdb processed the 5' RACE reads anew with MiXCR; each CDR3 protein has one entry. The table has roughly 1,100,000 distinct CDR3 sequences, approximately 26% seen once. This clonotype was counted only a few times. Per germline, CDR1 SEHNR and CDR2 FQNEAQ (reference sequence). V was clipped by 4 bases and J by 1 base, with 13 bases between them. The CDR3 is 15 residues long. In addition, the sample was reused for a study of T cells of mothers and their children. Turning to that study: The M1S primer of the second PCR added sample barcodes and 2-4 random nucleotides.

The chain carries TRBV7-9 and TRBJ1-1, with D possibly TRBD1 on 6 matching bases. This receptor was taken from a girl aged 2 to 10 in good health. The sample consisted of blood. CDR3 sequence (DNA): TGTGCCAGCAGCTCCAGGGGACAACAGAACACTGAAGCTTTCTTT. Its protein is CASSSRGQQNTEAFF.